The 2 T cell receptor beta chains given below trace back to one sample, sequenced in a study of cytomegalovirus exposure and HLA in healthy donors. The PCR made use of 60 Vbeta and 13 Jbeta primers. Data came from immunoSEQ multiplex PCR; TCRdb stores just in-frame clones and leaves some out. The repertoire holds approximately 190,000 clones, with roughly 90% as singletons. Specimen: PBMCs. The receptor source for this set is a boy younger than 10 in good health and CMV-seronegative.

The genes are TRBV9 and TRBJ2-5; 9 positions agree with TRBD2. The J call is uncertain, as TRBJ2-7 better fits the DNA end. From germline, CDR1 is SGDLS and CDR2 YYNGEE. The CDR3 consists of 18 residues. Here the CDR3 reads CASSVDLAPSGRSYEQYF. The CDR3 bases are TGTGCCAGCAGCGTCGACTTGGCGCCGAGCGGGAGGTCCTACGAGCAGTACTTC.

This rearrangement joins TRBV30 to TRBJ1-6; D is possibly TRBD1 (6 bases). Trimming stripped 0 bases from V and 7 bases from J, with 13 bases between. Germline V gene lookup returns CDR1 GTSNPN and CDR2 SVGIG (reference sequence). The CDR3 contains 15 residues. The CDR3 coding sequence is TGTGCCTGGAGTGTAAGCAGGGGTGAGAATTCACCCCTCCACTTT. Its protein is CAWSVSRGENSPLHF.